The entry below describes one TCR beta chain. This CDR3 is 13 amino acids long. V was trimmed by 1 base and J by 2 bases, leaving 6 bases between them. Germline values: CDR1 SGHTA, CDR2 FQGNSA. The data derive from a study of CD8+ T cells in alopecia areata. Treatment denoted: oral pan-JAK inhibitor, 5-10 mg twice daily. After isolation, RNA underwent reverse transcription to generate cDNA as the sequencing template. Clones were read by immunoSEQ multiplex PCR, and TCRdb kept only the in-frame ones, dropping some. The sample includes hundreds of thousands of clones, around 65% of them seen just once. The sequences come from CD4+ T cells sorted from blood, collected at approximately week 45, from a patient treated with tofacitinib. This clonotype was sampled from a human donor with alopecia areata. The V gene is TRBV7-2, the J gene TRBJ2-7, with no clear D. This chain's CDR3 is CASSLVRTYEQYF. In DNA, the CDR3 is TGTGCCAGCAGCTTAGTCAGGACCTACGAGCAGTACTTC.